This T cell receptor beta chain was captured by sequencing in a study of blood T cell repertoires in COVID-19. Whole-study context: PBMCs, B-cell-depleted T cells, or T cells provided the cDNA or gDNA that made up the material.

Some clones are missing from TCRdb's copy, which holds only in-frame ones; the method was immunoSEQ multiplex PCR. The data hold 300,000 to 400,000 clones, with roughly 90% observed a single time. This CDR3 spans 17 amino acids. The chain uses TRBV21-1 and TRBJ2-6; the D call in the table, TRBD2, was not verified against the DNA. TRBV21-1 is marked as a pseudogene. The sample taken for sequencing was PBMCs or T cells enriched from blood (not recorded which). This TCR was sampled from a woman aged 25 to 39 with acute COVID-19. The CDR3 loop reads CASSKSLAGFWANVLTF. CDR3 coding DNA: TGTGCCAGCAGCAAATCTCTCGCGGGGTTCTGGGCCAACGTCCTGACTTTC.